This TCR beta chain was obtained from a study of blood T cell repertoires in COVID-19. Study-wide background: Acute and convalescent COVID-19 specimens originated in the United States, Italy and Spain. In each case, the material was cDNA or gDNA derived from T cells, B-cell-depleted T cells, or PBMCs.

Participants spanned ages about 18 to 90 years and resided in 24 US areas. From germline, CDR1 is MNHEY and CDR2 SVGAGI. The CDR3 loop spans 14 amino acids. V lost 6 bases and J 2 bases, leaving 13 bases between the germline ends. Source study methods: Estimates of nucleated cell counts were drawn from the amplification of reference gene primers. Method: immunoSEQ multiplex PCR; TCRdb's copy keeps in-frame clones and lacks some. The DNA was the basis for D and trimming; V, J and clone size are from that table. The sample contains approximately 440,000 clones, roughly nine tenths of which appear only once.

This receptor was obtained from a woman aged 18-30 years who had recovered from COVID-19. V gene TRBV6-5 combines with J gene TRBJ1-2, with D maybe TRBD1 (5 bases). The sample taken for sequencing was PBMCs or T cells enriched from blood (not recorded which). This CDR3 reads CASRPSRGNYGYTF. CDR3 bases: TGTGCCAGCAGACCGTCCCGGGGGAACTATGGCTACACCTTC.